The rows below give T cell receptor beta chains drawn from one sample of a study of cytomegalovirus exposure and HLA in healthy donors. Data came from immunoSEQ multiplex PCR; TCRdb stores just in-frame clones and leaves some out. The data contain about 120,000 clones, 75% to 90% of them singletons. Input material: PBMCs. All receptors come from a man aged 25 to 45 in good health and CMV-seronegative. CDR3s include the opening cysteine and the closing phenylalanine or tryptophan. Each record gives: D gene, J gene, V gene, clone size, CDR3 DNA, CDR3 protein. D genes are given only for firm matches. Where a row states a size, it is once, few, many or the class of an expanded clone; other rows omit it.

D: TRBD1; J: TRBJ2-5; V: TRBV5-1; size: .; DNA: TGCGCCAGCAGCCCGGGACAGGGAGAAGAGACCCAGTACTTC; CDR3: CASSPGQGEETQYF
D: .; J: TRBJ1-6; V: TRBV10-2; size: .; DNA: TGCGCCAGCAGGATTAACGACAGGCCCAGCCGCTCACCCCTCCACTTT; CDR3: CASRINDRPSRSPLHF
D: .; J: TRBJ2-2; V: TRBV28; size: .; DNA: TGTGCCAGCAGTTCCCCACGGGGTAGGCGGATCACCGGGGAGCTGTTTTTT; CDR3: CASSSPRGRRITGELFF
D: TRBD2; J: TRBJ2-7; V: TRBV6-6; size: .; DNA: TGTGCCAGCAGTTACCCCTCGGGAGGGGTACTCAACGAGCAGTACTTC; CDR3: CASSYPSGGVLNEQYF
D: .; J: TRBJ2-7; V: TRBV7-7; size: .; DNA: TGTGCCAGCAGCGCGGGACAGCTGGGCGAGCAGTACTTC; CDR3: CASSAGQLGEQYF
D: TRBD1; J: TRBJ1-2; V: TRBV7-6; size: .; DNA: TGTGCCAGCAGCTTGGACAGGGTCCATGGCTACACCTTC; CDR3: CASSLDRVHGYTF
D: .; J: TRBJ2-3; V: TRBV5-5; size: .; DNA: TGTGCCAGCAGCTTGGGAGGAGATACGCAGTATTTT; CDR3: CASSLGGDTQYF
D: .; J: TRBJ2-6; V: TRBV5-1; size: .; DNA: TGCGCCAGCAGCTCCCCGGGTGTTGGGGCCAACGTCCTGACTTTC; CDR3: CASSSPGVGANVLTF
D: .; J: TRBJ1-2; V: TRBV9; size: .; DNA: TGTGCCAGCAGCGCCGGCGCAGGGTGGCATGGCTACACCTTC; CDR3: CASSAGAGWHGYTF
D: .; J: TRBJ2-3; V: TRBV6-1; size: .; DNA: TGTGCCAGCAGTGAAGCGGTACGGAGTAGCACAGATACGCAGTATTTT; CDR3: CASSEAVRSSTDTQYF
D: .; J: TRBJ1-5; V: TRBV5-8; size: .; DNA: TGTGCCAGCAGCCCCGGGGGTTTGAGGCCCCGGCATTTT; CDR3: CASSPGGLRPRHF
D: .; J: TRBJ2-3; V: TRBV10-1; size: few; DNA: TGCGCCAGCAGTGAAGGATCAGGGGTTGCAGATACGCAGTATTTT; CDR3: CASSEGSGVADTQYF
D: .; J: TRBJ2-1; V: TRBV2; size: .; DNA: TGTGCCAGCACTCCTGCCGCGCGGAGCTCCTACAATGAGCAGTTCTTC; CDR3: CASTPAARSSYNEQFF
D: .; J: TRBJ2-7; V: TRBV14; size: .; DNA: TGTGCCAGCAGCCAAGATGAACTAGGAACAGGGCACCTACAGTACTTC; CDR3: CASSQDELGTGHLQYF
D: .; J: TRBJ2-1; V: TRBV7-9; size: .; DNA: TGTGCCAGCAGCTTAGCCCGGAATGAGCAGTTCTTC; CDR3: CASSLARNEQFF
D: TRBD1; J: TRBJ1-1; V: TRBV2; size: .; DNA: TGTGCCAGCAGTGAGCAGACAGGGTTTGTCGCTTTCTTT; CDR3: CASSEQTGFVAFF
D: .; J: TRBJ1-2; V: TRBV15; size: .; DNA: TGTGCCACCAGCAAACAGGGAGACTATGGCTACACCTTC; CDR3: CATSKQGDYGYTF
D: .; J: TRBJ1-1; V: TRBV18; size: .; DNA: TGTGCCAGCTCACCCGGTAGCACATTGAACACTGAAGCTTTCTTT; CDR3: CASSPGSTLNTEAFF